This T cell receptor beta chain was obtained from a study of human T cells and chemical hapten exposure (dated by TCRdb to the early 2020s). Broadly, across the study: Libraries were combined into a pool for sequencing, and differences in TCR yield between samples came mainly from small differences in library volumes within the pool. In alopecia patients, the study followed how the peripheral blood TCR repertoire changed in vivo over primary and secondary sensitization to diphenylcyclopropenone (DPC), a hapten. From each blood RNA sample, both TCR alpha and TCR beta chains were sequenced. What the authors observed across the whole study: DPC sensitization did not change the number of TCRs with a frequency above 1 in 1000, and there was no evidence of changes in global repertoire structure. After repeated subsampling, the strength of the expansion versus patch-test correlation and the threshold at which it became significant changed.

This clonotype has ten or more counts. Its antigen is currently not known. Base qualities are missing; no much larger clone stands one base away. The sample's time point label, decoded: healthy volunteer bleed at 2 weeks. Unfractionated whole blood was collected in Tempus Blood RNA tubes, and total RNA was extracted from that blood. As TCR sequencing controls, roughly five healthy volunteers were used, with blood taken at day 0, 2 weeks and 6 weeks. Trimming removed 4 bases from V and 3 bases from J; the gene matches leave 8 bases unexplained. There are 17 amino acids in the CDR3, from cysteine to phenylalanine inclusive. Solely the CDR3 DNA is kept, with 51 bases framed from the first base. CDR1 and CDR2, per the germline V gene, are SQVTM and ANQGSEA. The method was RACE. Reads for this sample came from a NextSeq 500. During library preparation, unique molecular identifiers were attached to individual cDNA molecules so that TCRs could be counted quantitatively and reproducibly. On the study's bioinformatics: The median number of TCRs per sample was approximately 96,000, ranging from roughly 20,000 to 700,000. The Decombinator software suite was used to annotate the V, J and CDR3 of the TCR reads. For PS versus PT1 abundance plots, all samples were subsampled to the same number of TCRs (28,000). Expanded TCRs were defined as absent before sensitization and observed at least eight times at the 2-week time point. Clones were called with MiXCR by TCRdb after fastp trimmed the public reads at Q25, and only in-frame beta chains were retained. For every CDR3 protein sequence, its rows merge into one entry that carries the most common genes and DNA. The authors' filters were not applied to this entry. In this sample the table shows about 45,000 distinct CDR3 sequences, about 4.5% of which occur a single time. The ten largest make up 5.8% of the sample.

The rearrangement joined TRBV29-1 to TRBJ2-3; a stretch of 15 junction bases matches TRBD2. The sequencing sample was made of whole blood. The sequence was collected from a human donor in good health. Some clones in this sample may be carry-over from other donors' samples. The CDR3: CSVAGLAGGPVTDTQYF. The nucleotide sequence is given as TGCAGCGTTGCGGGACTAGCGGGAGGTCCGGTAACAGATACGCAGTATTTT.